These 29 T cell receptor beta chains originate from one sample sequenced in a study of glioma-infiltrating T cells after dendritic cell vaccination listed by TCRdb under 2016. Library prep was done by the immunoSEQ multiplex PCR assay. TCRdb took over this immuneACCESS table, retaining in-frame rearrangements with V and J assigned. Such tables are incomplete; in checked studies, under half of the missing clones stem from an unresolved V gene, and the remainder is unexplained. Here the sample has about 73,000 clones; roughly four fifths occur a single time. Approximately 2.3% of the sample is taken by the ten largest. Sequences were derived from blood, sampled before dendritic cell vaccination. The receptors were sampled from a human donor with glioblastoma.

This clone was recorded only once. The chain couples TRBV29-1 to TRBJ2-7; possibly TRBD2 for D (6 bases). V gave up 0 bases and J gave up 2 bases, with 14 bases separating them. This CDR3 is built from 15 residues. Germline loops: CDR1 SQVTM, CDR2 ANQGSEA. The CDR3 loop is CSVEDTLANPYEQYF. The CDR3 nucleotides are TGCAGCGTTGAAGATACACTAGCTAATCCCTACGAGCAGTACTTC.

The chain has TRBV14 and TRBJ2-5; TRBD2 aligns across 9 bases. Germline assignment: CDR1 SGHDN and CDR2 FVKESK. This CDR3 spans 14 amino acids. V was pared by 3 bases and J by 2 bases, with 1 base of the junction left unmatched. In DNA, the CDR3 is TGTGCCAGCAGCCATCTAGCGGGGCAAGAGACCCAGTACTTC. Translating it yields CASSHLAGQETQYF.

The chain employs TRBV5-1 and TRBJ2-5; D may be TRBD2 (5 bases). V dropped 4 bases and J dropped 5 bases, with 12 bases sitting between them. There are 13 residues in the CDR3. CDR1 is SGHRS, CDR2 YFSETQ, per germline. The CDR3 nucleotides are TGCGCCAGCAGCGTGCTAGCCACGGAGACCCAGTACTTC. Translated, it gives CASSVLATETQYF.

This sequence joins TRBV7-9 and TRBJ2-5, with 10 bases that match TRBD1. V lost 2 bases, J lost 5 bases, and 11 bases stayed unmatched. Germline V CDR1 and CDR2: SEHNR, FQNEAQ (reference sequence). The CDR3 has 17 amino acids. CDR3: CASSLPRTGGTRETQYF. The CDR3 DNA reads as TGTGCCAGCAGCTTACCCCGGACAGGGGGGACCAGGGAGACCCAGTACTTC.

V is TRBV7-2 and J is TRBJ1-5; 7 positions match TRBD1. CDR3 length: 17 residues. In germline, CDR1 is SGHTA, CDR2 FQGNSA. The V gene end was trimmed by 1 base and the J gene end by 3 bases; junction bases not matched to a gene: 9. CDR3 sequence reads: CASSLVGSGQFNQPQHF. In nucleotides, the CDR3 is TGTGCCAGCAGCTTAGTGGGTTCGGGACAGTTCAATCAGCCCCAGCATTTT. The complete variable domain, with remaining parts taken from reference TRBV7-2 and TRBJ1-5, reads GAGVSQSPSNKVTEKGKDVELRCDPISGHTALYWYRQSLGQGLEFLIYFQGNSAPDKSGLPSDRFSAERTGGSVSTLTIQRTQQEDSAVYLCASSLVGSGQFNQPQHFGDGTRLSIL.

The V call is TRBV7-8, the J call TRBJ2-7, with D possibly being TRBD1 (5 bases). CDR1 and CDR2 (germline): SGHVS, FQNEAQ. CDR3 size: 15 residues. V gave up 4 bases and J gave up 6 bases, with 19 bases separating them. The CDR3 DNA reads TGTGCCAGCAGCTCCATTAATCCGACAGTCTCCGAGCAGTACTTC. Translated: CASSSINPTVSEQYF.

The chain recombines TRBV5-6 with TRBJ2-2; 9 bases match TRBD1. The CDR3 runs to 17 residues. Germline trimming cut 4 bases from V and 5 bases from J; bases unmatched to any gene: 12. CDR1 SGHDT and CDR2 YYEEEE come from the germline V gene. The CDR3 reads CASSRGQGLSRTGELFF. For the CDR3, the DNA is TGTGCCAGCAGCAGAGGACAGGGGCTTTCTCGAACCGGGGAGCTGTTTTTT.

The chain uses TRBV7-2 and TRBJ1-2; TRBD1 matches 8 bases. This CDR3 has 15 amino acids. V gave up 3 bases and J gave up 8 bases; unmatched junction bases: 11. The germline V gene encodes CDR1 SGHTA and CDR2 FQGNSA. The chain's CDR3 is CASSFGQGARGGYTF. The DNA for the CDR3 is TGTGCCAGCAGCTTCGGACAGGGAGCGCGAGGGGGCTACACCTTC.

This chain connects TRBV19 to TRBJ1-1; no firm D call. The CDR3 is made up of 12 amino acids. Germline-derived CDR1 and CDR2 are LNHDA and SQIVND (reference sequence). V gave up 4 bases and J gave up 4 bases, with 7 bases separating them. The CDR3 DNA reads TGTGCCAGTAGTAAGGAGGGCACTGAAGCTTTCTTT. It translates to CASSKEGTEAFF.

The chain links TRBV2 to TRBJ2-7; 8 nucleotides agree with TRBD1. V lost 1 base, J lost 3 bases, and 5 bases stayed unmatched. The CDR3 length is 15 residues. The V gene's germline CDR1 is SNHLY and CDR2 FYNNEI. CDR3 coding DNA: TGTGCCAGCAGTGAAGTGGCAGGGGGCTTCTACGAGCAGTACGTC. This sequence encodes CASSEVAGGFYEQYV.

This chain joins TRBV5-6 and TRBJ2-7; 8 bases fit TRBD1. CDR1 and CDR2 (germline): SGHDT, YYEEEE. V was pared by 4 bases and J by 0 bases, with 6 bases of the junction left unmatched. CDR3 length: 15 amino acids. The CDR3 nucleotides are TGTGCCAGCAGCCCTTGGACAGGGAGCTCCTACGAGCAGTACGTC. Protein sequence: CASSPWTGSSYEQYV.

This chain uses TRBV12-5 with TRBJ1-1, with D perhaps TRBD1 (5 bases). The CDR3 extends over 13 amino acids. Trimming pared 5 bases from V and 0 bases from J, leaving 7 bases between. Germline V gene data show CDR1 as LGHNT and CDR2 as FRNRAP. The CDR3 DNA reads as TGTGCTAGTGGTGTCAGGGTGAACACTGAAGCTTTCTTT. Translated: CASGVRVNTEAFF. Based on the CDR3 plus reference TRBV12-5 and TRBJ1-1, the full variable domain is DARVTQTPRHKVTEMGQEVTMRCQPILGHNTVFWYRQTMMQGLELLAYFRNRAPLDDSGMPKDRFSAEMPDATLATLKIQPSEPRDSAVYFCASGVRVNTEAFFGQGTRLTVV.

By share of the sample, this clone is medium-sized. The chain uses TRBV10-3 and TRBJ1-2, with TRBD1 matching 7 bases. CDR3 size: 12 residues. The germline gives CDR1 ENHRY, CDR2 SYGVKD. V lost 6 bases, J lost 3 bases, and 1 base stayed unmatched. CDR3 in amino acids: CAISGTDYGYTF. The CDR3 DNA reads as TGTGCCATCAGCGGGACAGACTATGGCTACACCTTC.

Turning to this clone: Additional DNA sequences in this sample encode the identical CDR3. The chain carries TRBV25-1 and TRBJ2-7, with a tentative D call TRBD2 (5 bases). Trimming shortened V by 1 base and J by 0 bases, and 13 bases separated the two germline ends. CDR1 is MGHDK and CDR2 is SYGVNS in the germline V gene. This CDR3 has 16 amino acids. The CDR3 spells CASSESGGRSSYEQYF. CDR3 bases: TGTGCCAGCAGTGAATCTGGAGGCCGGAGCTCCTACGAGCAGTACTTC.

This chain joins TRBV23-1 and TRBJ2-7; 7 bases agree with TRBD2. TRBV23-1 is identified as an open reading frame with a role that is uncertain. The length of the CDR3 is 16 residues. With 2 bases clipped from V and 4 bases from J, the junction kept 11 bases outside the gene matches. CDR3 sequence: CASSQAGLAEGYEQYV. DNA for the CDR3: TGCGCCAGCAGTCAAGCCGGGCTAGCGGAGGGTTACGAGCAGTACGTC.

Here the CDR3 reads CSAAGQGNNEQFF. DNA for the CDR3: TGCAGCGCCGCGGGACAGGGTAACAATGAGCAGTTCTTC. The chain recombines TRBV29-1 with TRBJ2-1, with 9 bases aligning to TRBD1. The CDR3 has 13 residues. From germline, CDR1 is SQVTM and CDR2 ANQGSEA. V lost 7 bases, J lost 5 bases, and 6 bases stayed unmatched.

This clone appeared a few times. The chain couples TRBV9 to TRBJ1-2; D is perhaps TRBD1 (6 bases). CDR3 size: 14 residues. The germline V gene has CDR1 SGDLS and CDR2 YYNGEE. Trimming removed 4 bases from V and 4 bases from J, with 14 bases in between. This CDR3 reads CASSQTRTAYGYTF. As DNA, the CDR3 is TGTGCCAGCAGCCAAACCCGGACAGCCTATGGCTACACCTTC.

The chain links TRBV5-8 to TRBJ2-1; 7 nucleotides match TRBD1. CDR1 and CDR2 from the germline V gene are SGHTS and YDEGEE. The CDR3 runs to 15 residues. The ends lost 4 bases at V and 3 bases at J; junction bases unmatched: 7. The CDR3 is CASSRAPGGYNEQFF. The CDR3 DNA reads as TGTGCCAGCAGCCGCGCGCCAGGGGGCTACAATGAGCAGTTCTTC.

The CDR3: CASRGDHGTSKGNEQFF. CDR3 coding DNA: TGTGCCAGCAGGGGGGATCACGGGACTAGCAAAGGGAATGAGCAGTTCTTC. This sequence joins TRBV7-9 and TRBJ2-1; 9 bases map to TRBD2. Germline V gives CDR1 SEHNR, CDR2 FQNEAQ (reference sequence). V shed 6 bases and J 7 bases; nucleotides not matched to a gene: 16. The CDR3 runs 17 residues. The full variable domain, its missing parts supplied by reference TRBV7-9 and TRBJ2-1, is DTGVSQNPRHKITKRGQNVTFRCDPISEHNRLYWYRQTLGQGPEFLTYFQNEAQLEKSRLLSDRFSAERPKGSFSTLEIQRTEQGDSAMYLCASRGDHGTSKGNEQFFGPGTRLTVL.

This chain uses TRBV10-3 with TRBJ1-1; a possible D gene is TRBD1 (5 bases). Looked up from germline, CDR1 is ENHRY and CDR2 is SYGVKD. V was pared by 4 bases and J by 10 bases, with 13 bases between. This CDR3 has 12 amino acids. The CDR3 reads CAISGSRVRAFF. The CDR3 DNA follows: TGTGCCATCAGTGGAAGCAGGGTACGAGCTTTCTTT.

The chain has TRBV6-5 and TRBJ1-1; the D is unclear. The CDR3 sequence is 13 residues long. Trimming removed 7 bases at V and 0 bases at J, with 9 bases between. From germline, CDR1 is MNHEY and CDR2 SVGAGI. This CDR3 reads CASKSEVNTEAFF. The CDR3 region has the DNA TGTGCCAGCAAAAGCGAGGTGAACACTGAAGCTTTCTTT.

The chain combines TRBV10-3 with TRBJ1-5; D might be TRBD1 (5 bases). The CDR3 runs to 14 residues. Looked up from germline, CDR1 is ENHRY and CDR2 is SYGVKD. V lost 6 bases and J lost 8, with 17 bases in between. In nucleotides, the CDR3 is TGTGCCATCAGCGCCGGGGGGACTGAGAAGCCCCAGCATTTT. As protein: CAISAGGTEKPQHF.

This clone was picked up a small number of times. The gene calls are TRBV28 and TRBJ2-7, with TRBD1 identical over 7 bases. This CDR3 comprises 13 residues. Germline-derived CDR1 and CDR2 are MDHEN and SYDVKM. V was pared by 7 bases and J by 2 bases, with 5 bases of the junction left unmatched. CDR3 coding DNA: TGTGCCAGCACCTCGGGACAGCCCTACGAGCAGTACGTC. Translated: CASTSGQPYEQYV.

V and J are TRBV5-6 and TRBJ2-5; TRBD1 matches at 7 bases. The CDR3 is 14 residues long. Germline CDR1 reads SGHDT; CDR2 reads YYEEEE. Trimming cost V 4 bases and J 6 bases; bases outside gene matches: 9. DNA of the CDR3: TGTGCCAGCAGCGTCAACAGGGGTTGGAAGACCCAGTACTTC. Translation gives CASSVNRGWKTQYF.

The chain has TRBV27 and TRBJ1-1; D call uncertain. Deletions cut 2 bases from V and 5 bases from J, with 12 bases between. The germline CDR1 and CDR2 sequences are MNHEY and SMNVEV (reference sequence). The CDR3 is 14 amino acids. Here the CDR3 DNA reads TGTGCCAGCAGTTTAGAGGAGGGTGTGACTGAAGCTTTCTTT. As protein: CASSLEEGVTEAFF.

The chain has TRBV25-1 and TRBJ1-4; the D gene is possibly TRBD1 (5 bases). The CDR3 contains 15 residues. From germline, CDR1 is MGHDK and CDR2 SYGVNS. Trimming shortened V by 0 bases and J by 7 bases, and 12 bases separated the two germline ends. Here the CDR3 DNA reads TGTGCCAGCAGTGAATATGTGCAGGGTTCTGAAAAACTGTTTTTT. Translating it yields CASSEYVQGSEKLFF.

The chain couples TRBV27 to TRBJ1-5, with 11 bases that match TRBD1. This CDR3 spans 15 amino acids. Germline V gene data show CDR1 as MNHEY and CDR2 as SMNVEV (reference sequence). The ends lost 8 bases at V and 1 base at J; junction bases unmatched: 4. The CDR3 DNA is TGTGCCAGCGGACAGGGGGCTAGGAGCAATCAGCCCCAGCATTTT. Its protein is CASGQGARSNQPQHF.

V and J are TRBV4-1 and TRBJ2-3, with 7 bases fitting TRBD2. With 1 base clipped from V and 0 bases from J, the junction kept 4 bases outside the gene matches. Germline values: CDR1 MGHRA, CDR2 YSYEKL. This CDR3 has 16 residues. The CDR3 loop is CASSQAAGVSTDTQYF. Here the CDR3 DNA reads TGCGCCAGCAGCCAAGCGGCGGGAGTAAGCACAGATACGCAGTATTTT.

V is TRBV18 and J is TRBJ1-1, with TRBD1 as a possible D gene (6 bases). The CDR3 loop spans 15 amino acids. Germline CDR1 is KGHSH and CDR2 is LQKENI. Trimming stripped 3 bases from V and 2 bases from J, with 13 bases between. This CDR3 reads CASSPTGPSNTEAFF. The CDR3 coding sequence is TGTGCCAGCTCACCGACAGGCCCGAGCAACACTGAAGCTTTCTTT.